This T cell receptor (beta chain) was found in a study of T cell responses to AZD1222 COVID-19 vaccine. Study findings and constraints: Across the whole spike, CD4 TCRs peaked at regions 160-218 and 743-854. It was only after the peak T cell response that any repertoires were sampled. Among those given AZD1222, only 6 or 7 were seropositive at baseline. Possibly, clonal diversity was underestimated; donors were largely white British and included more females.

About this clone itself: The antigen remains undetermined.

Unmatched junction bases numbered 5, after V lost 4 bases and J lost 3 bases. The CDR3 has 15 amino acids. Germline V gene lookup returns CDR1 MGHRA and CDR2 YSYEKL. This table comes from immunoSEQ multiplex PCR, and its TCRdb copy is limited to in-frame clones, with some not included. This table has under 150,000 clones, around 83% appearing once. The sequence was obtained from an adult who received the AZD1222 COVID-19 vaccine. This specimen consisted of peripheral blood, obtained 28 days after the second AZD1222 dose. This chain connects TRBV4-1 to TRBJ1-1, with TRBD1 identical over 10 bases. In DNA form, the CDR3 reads TGCGCCAGCAGCCGATTGGACAGGGGGTACACTGAAGCTTTCTTT. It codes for CASSRLDRGYTEAFF.